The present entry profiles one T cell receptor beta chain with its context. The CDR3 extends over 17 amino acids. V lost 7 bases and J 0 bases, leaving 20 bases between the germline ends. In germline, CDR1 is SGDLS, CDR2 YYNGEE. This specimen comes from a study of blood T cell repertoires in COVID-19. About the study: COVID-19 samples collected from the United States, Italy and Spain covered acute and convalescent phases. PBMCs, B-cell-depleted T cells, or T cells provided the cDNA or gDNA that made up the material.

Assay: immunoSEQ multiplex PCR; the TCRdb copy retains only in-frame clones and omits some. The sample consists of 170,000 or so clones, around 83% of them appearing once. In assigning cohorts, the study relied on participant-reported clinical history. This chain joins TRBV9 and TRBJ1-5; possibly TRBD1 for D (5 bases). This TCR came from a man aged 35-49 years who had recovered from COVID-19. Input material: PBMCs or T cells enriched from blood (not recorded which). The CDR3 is CASVAGLWKDSNQPQHF. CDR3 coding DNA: TGTGCCAGCGTCGCGGGACTCTGGAAGGATAGCAATCAGCCCCAGCATTTT.